The subject of this entry is one T cell receptor beta chain. Its antigen is undetermined. A read error is likely here: a far larger clone is one base away. CDR1 is MGHDK and CDR2 is SYGVNS in the germline V gene. The CDR3 has 11 residues. Described time point: patch test 2, 6 weeks after DPC sensitization. Treatment in this sample: therapeutic diphenylcyclopropenone sensitization with weekly scalp DPC. Unseparated into fractions, whole blood served as the source from which total RNA was extracted. In the authors' methods: From approximately 21,000 to 630,000 TCRs were found per sample, with a median of about 96,000. A single record per CDR3 protein comes from TCRdb applying MiXCR to the RACE reads. These V and J calls derive from TCRdb rather than the authors' analysis. The sample yields some 99,000 distinct CDR3 sequences, 9.2% seen once. The data belong to a study of human T cells and chemical hapten exposure. General observations from the study: Following DPC sensitization, TCRs present above 1 in 1000 frequency showed no change.

The chain recombines TRBV25-1 with TRBJ2-7; unclear D gene. The TCR comes from a woman between 40 and 50 years old with alopecia areata. Some clones in this sample may be carry-over from other donors' samples. The sequencing used whole blood, collected in connection with sensitization to the hapten diphenylcyclopropenone (DPC). The CDR3 bases are TGTGCCAGCAGTCTGTCCTACGAGCAGCACTTC. The encoded protein is CASSLSYEQHF.